This T cell receptor beta chain emerged from a study of Tregs in tolerant kidney transplant recipients (dated by TCRdb to 2018 to 2020). Background for the entire study: The transplants used related donors with nonmyeloablative bone marrow transplantation, and mixed chimerism in the human trials was transient. The study applied TCRbeta sequencing to find donor-specific regulatory T cells before combined kidney and bone marrow transplantation and then followed those same cells after transplant.

V gives up 11 bases and J gives up 7 bases, and the segment between their germline ends measures 21 bases. The CDR3 measures 13 amino acids from cysteine to phenylalanine. CDR3 DNA only is kept here, 39 bases in frame from base 1. Based on the germline V gene, the CDR1 and CDR2 sequences are ENHRY and SYGVKD. The sample's time point label, in plain terms: blood sample drawn before combined kidney and bone marrow transplant. Unstimulated Tregs (CD4+CD25+CD127-), CD4+ non-Tregs (CD4+CD25-), CD4 and CD8 cells were FACS-sorted from thawed PBMCs. Patients were 4 combined kidney and bone marrow transplant recipients from the ITN036ST trial, and only these trial subjects had samples available. Healthy control blood was separated into PBMCs by Ficoll density gradient and cryopreserved, and patient PBMCs were collected both before and after transplant. Remarks on this clone: What antigen it recognizes has not been identified. Per-nucleotide qualities are absent, and no much larger clonotype sits a single base away.

General conclusions and limits of the study: Donor-specific Treg expansion exceeded global Treg expansion in tolerant patients, suggesting antigen-driven rather than nonspecific expansion. Although technical replication error seemed to be minimal, the question of biological reproducibility was not addressed directly. The study was limited by small patient numbers, and the findings need validation in larger populations and under other immunosuppression protocols. PCR primers changed over time for some patients, so nucleotide-level comparison across those patients' samples was not possible. Expanding Tregs with activated donor B cells appeared to identify the most biologically relevant and donor-specific TCRbeta repertoire.

Genomic DNA was extracted from sorted cells with the QIAGEN DNeasy Blood and Tissue Kit for TCRbeta CDR3 sequencing. High-throughput TCRbeta CDR3 sequencing, including PCR amplification with bias correction and internal controls, was performed commercially through immunoSEQ. The paper's processing steps were these. A unique productive TCRbeta sequence was defined by the CDR3 nucleotide sequence when primers matched, and otherwise by the CDR3 amino acid sequence together with the Vbeta and Jbeta genes. Sorting error was corrected by removing sequences shared between sorted populations at a frequency ratio of 2:1 or less, and the remaining shared sequences were assigned to the higher population. A sequence was defined as donor-reactive if the sequence was expanded at least 5-fold in CFSE-low cells compared with unstimulated cells and had a frequency of at least 0.01% in CFSE-low cells. Jensen-Shannon divergence, calculated on the top 100 TCRbeta sequences ranked by frequency, was used to quantify repertoire divergence. When a sample had multiple sequencing runs, each run was corrected for sorting error separately and the runs were then pooled. Sourced from immuneACCESS, this table was stored by TCRdb with only in-frame sequences that have V and J called. A share of the clones is absent; for the studies checked, an unresolved V gene accounts for under half, and the remainder has no known explanation. V, J and clone size are taken as reported in that table, and D and trimming were inferred from the DNA itself. For this sample there are about 69,000 clones; 85% to 90% appear just once. Approximately 0.36% of the sample rests with the top ten.

This receptor was identified in a human donor who received a combined kidney and bone marrow transplant. This receptor chain uses TRBV10-3 and TRBJ2-7; TRBD2 is perhaps the D gene, given 7 matching bases. The sequencing here drew on CD4+ T cells from blood, taken before the transplant. The DNA sequence is TGTGCCTCTGGGGGGGGACAACCGGGGGAGCAGTACTTC. Translated, it reads CASGGGQPGEQYF.